This section outlines one TCR beta chain sequence together with its context. Its antigen is currently unknown. The CDR3 is made up of 13 amino acids. Germline CDR1 is MNHNY and CDR2 is SVGAGI (reference sequence). The ends were cut back, 0 bases at V and 5 bases at J, with 5 bases in the middle. The PCR contained 60 Vbeta and 13 Jbeta primers. Assay: immunoSEQ multiplex PCR; the TCRdb copy retains only in-frame clones and omits some. This sample has approximately 110,000 clones, with roughly four fifths found just once. The sample originates from a study of cytomegalovirus exposure and HLA in healthy donors. Findings of the study overall: DRB1 had the most TCR associations and HLA-C the fewest, a later analysis found, with rates varying by HLA locus. The CMV antigen specificity of a few CMV-associated chains was confirmed through in vitro analysis. Presence/absence analyses took donor sequencing depth as roughly uniform.

The source material was PBMCs. The receptor was isolated from a man in his forties or fifties in good health and CMV-seronegative. The chain carries TRBV6-6 and TRBJ1-5, with D hard to call. The CDR3 DNA is TGTGCCAGCAGTTACTCGGGAGATCAGCCCCAGCATTTT. Residues: CASSYSGDQPQHF.